The 2 T cell receptor beta chains below all came from one sample that was sequenced in a study of shared T cell receptors in the human thymus. The data were produced by immunoSEQ multiplex PCR, yet TCRdb's version contains in-frame clones alone and is incomplete. Here the sample spans some 700,000 clones, 75% to 90% being singletons. These data were also filed under a second study, of human thymus T cells.

Sequenced: thymocytes. Receptors were obtained from a girl under three years old with a congenital heart defect.

This chain connects TRBV7-6 to TRBJ1-2; weak D call: TRBD1 (5 bases). The germline CDR1 and CDR2 sequences are SGHVS and FNYEAQ. CDR3 length: 17 amino acids. With 0 bases removed from V and 0 bases from J, the gap between germline ends came to 14 bases. CDR3 nucleotide sequence: TGTGCCAGCAGCTTAGCGGGGGAGGGAAAAGCTAACTATGGCTACACCTTC. This encodes CASSLAGEGKANYGYTF.

The chain combines TRBV7-9 with TRBJ2-7, with D perhaps TRBD1 (5 bases). This CDR3 has 14 amino acids. Trimming took off 1 base at V and 5 bases at J, with 12 bases between the two ends. Germline CDR1 and CDR2: SEHNR and FQNEAQ (reference sequence). For the CDR3, the DNA is TGTGCCAGCAGCTTAGACAGGTCGGAACACGAGCAGTACTTC. Amino acids: CASSLDRSEHEQYF.